The rows below give T cell receptor beta chains drawn from one sample of a study of blood T cell repertoires in COVID-19. Clones were sequenced by immunoSEQ multiplex PCR, and TCRdb holds only the in-frame ones, with some missing. This table has a few hundred thousand clones, 86% appearing once. Input material: peripheral blood. The receptors derive from a man in his forties or fifties who had recovered from COVID-19. Each CDR3 is given with its conserved first and last residue. D genes are given only for firm matches. Rows may omit the clone size; those that give it use once, few, many or a size class.

abundance | d_gene | j_gene | v_gene | CDR3nt | CDR3aa
. | . | TRBJ1-2 | TRBV6-7 | TGTGCCAGCAGTTACTTCGACCAGGGATTCGGCTACACCTTC | CASSYFDQGFGYTF
. | . | TRBJ2-3 | TRBV19 | TGTGCCAGTAGTATAGATTCAGGCGCCGATACGCAGTATTTT | CASSIDSGADTQYF
once | TRBD1 | TRBJ1-2 | TRBV27 | TGTGCCAGCCTACTACCATCGACAGGGGTCCTTAACTATGGCTACACCTTC | CASLLPSTGVLNYGYTF
. | . | TRBJ2-5 | TRBV5-1 | TGCGCCAGCGCTTTCCGGGGAGGGACCCAGTACTTC | CASAFRGGTQYF
. | . | TRBJ2-7 | TRBV3-1/TRBV3-2 | TGTGCCAGCACTGGTACTCCCTCCTACGAGCAGTACTTC | CASTGTPSYEQYF
. | . | TRBJ1-1 | TRBV11-1 | TGTGCCAGCAGCTCCGACCCCCAGGGCCCGAACACTGAAGCTTTCTTT | CASSSDPQGPNTEAFF
. | . | TRBJ2-2 | TRBV15 | TGTGCCACCAGCAGAGCGGGCACCGGGGAGCTGTTTTTT | CATSRAGTGELFF
. | TRBD2 | TRBJ2-2 | TRBV5-6 | TGTGCCAGCAGCCTGATTAGCGGGGGGGACACCGGGGAGCTGTTTTTT | CASSLISGGDTGELFF
. | . | TRBJ1-2 | TRBV10-3 | TGTGCCATCAGGGTGGGCGACTATGGCTACACCTTC | CAIRVGDYGYTF
. | TRBD1 | TRBJ1-1 | TRBV5-1 | TGCGCCAGCAGCTTGGGGGACAGGGGAACTGAAGCTTTCTTT | CASSLGDRGTEAFF
. | . | TRBJ1-1 | TRBV7-6 | TGTGCCAGCAGCTTAGGTATCAGGGGGAACACTGAAGCTTTCTTT | CASSLGIRGNTEAFF
. | TRBD2 | TRBJ2-2 | TRBV7-2 | TGTGCCAGCCGCTACCGGGAGGTGTACACCGGGGAGCTGTTTTTT | CASRYREVYTGELFF
. | TRBD1 | TRBJ2-3 | TRBV19 | TGTGCCAGCGCCCGGACAGGGGCTAGAAATACGCAGTATTTT | CASARTGARNTQYF
. | . | TRBJ1-1 | TRBV7-9 | TGTGCCAGCAGCTCCTGGGGGGACGGATTGAACACTGAAGCTTTCTTT | CASSSWGDGLNTEAFF
. | . | TRBJ2-3 | TRBV11-2 | TGTGCCAGCAGCTTAGGACTTCGCACAGATACGCAGTATTTT | CASSLGLRTDTQYF